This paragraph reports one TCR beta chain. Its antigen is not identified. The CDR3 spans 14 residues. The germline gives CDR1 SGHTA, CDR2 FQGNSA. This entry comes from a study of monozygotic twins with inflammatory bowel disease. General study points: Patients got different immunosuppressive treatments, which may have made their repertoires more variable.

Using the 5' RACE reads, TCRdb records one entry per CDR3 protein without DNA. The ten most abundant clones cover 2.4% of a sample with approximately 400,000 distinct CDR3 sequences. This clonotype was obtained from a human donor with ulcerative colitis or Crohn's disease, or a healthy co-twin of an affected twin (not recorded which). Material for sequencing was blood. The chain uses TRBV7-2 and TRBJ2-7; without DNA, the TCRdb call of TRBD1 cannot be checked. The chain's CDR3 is CASSLAGTGYEQYF.